A single sample is the source of the 22 T cell receptor beta chains below, sequenced in a study of blood T cell repertoires in COVID-19. The assay was immunoSEQ multiplex PCR, and TCRdb's table has in-frame clones only and misses some. The repertoire holds approximately 490,000 clones, with 88% as singletons. Sequenced material: PBMCs or T cells enriched from blood (not recorded which). These receptor sequences come from a woman aged 55-75 years who had recovered from COVID-19.

CDR3 sequence reads: CASSQGFEGSGNTIYF. The CDR3 DNA sequence: TGCGCCAGCAGCCAGGGGTTCGAGGGTTCTGGAAACACCATATATTTT. The V gene is TRBV4-1, the J gene TRBJ1-3; D remains unclear. The CDR3 is made up of 16 amino acids. Deletions cut 3 bases from V and 1 base from J, with 13 bases between. Germline V gives CDR1 MGHRA, CDR2 YSYEKL.

This clone was recorded only once. The chain couples TRBV11-2 to TRBJ2-7, with 8 bases that match TRBD2. Germline lookup yields CDR1 SGHAT and CDR2 FQNNGV. V shed 5 bases and J 5 bases; nucleotides not matched to a gene: 11. CDR3 length: 15 amino acids. This CDR3 is CASSLTVAGYDEQYF. The DNA of the CDR3 is TGTGCCAGCAGCCTTACGGTAGCGGGGTACGACGAGCAGTACTTC.

The chain links TRBV5-6 to TRBJ1-5; no clear D. Germline values: CDR1 SGHDT, CDR2 YYEEEE. V lost 0 bases to trimming and J lost 4 bases, with 8 bases between them. CDR3 length: 14 residues. The CDR3 loop is CASSLGHFNQPQHF. The CDR3 DNA reads as TGTGCCAGCAGCTTGGGCCACTTTAATCAGCCCCAGCATTTT.

V and J are TRBV19 and TRBJ1-5; D possibly corresponds to TRBD1 (5 bases). The CDR3 totals 17 residues. From germline, CDR1 is LNHDA and CDR2 SQIVND (reference sequence). Trimming cost V 3 bases and J 2 bases, with 17 bases left between them. The CDR3 is CASSMGQGRIGNQPQHF. The DNA of the CDR3 is TGTGCCAGTAGTATGGGTCAGGGAAGGATCGGCAATCAGCCCCAGCATTTT.

The rearrangement joins TRBV7-2 to TRBJ2-2; TRBD1 agrees at 8 bases. V lost 3 bases and J lost 6; bases outside the gene matches: 9. CDR3 length: 16 amino acids. The germline gives CDR1 SGHTA, CDR2 FQGNSA. The CDR3 sequence is CASSLDSGGLAGELFF. The CDR3 DNA reads as TGTGCCAGCAGCTTGGACTCAGGGGGCCTCGCCGGGGAGCTGTTTTTT.

The gene calls are TRBV11-2 and TRBJ1-3; D unclear. V was trimmed by 6 bases and J by 10 bases, leaving 10 bases between them. The CDR3 consists of 11 residues. CDR1 is SGHAT, CDR2 FQNNGV, per germline. CDR3 residues: CASRSLGTIYF. The CDR3, as DNA: TGTGCCAGCAGGTCACTAGGAACCATATATTTT.

This clone was counted only a few times. V is TRBV7-2 and J is TRBJ1-2; the D is unclear. The CDR3 extends over 14 amino acids. Trimming removed 11 bases from V and 5 bases from J, with 21 bases in between. Germline lookup yields CDR1 SGHTA and CDR2 FQGNSA. CDR3 bases: TGTGCCCAAAAAGTAGCCGGGGTAGTTTATGGCTACACCTTC. Translation: CAQKVAGVVYGYTF.

The V gene is TRBV27, the J gene TRBJ1-4, with unresolved D. From germline, CDR1 is MNHEY and CDR2 SMNVEV (reference sequence). The CDR3 sequence is 13 residues long. V lost 5 bases to trimming and J lost 8 bases, with 12 bases between them. The CDR3 is CASSPSLREKLFF. CDR3 nucleotide sequence: TGTGCCAGCAGTCCCTCTCTCAGGGAAAAACTGTTTTTT.

The chain is built from TRBV7-6 and TRBJ1-2; D gene unclear. The V and J ends lost 4 bases and 2 bases respectively, with 20 bases between them. CDR1 is SGHVS and CDR2 is FNYEAQ in the germline V gene. The CDR3 is made up of 17 amino acids. The CDR3 loop is CASSSLPPGVTNYGYTF. CDR3 bases: TGTGCCAGCAGCTCGCTCCCCCCCGGGGTTACAAACTATGGCTACACCTTC.

The chain carries TRBV6-5 and TRBJ2-3, with 8 bases lining up with TRBD2. With V trimmed by 8 bases and J by 0 bases, 4 bases remained unmatched. CDR1 and CDR2 (germline): MNHEY, SVGAGI. This CDR3 is built from 14 residues. This CDR3 is CASAGRASTDTQYF. CDR3 bases: TGTGCCAGCGCCGGGAGGGCTAGCACAGATACGCAGTATTTT.

The chain employs TRBV11-2 and TRBJ2-7, with a possible D match to TRBD1 (6 bases). The CDR3 is made up of 14 amino acids. Germline lookup yields CDR1 SGHAT and CDR2 FQNNGV. The V end lost 5 bases, the J end lost 0 bases, and 11 bases lay between the germline ends. The CDR3, as DNA: TGTGCCAGCAGCCAGGGGCATAGCTCCTACGAGCAGTACGTC. Protein sequence: CASSQGHSSYEQYV.

This chain links TRBV2 with TRBJ1-2; D is uncertain. Germline V lookup: CDR1 SNHLY, CDR2 FYNNEI. This CDR3 region has 13 residues. The V gene lost 6 bases and the J gene lost 4 bases, with 12 bases spanning the gap. This chain's CDR3 is CASRRLPGYGYTF. CDR3 coding DNA: TGTGCCAGCAGGCGACTGCCCGGCTATGGCTACACCTTC.

This chain connects TRBV19 to TRBJ1-2; weak D call: TRBD1 (6 bases). The V and J ends lost 7 bases and 4 bases respectively, with 19 bases between them. CDR1 and CDR2 (germline): LNHDA, SQIVND (reference sequence). The CDR3 has 15 residues. The CDR3 here is CASTPGRGTGYGYTF. CDR3 DNA: TGTGCCAGTACCCCGGGCAGGGGCACGGGCTATGGCTACACCTTC.

This clone was detected only once. The genes are TRBV12-5 and TRBJ1-1, with D hard to call. V lost 5 bases and J 12 bases, leaving 19 bases between the germline ends. Germline loops: CDR1 LGHNT, CDR2 FRNRAP. The CDR3 runs 13 residues. CDR3 sequence reads: CASGREGFLEPFF. The CDR3 nucleotides read TGTGCTAGTGGTCGCGAGGGATTCCTCGAACCTTTCTTT.

The chain has TRBV19 and TRBJ1-4; TRBD1 matches at 11 bases. In germline, CDR1 is LNHDA, CDR2 SQIVND (reference sequence). V shed 7 bases and J 0 bases; nucleotides not matched to a gene: 4. The CDR3 covers 16 residues. CDR3 loop: CASTGGQGATNEKLFF. DNA of the CDR3: TGTGCCAGTACGGGGGGACAGGGGGCAACTAATGAAAAACTGTTTTTT.

The chain recombines TRBV7-9 with TRBJ1-1; D may be TRBD1 (5 bases). Trimming left V 3 bases short and J 5 bases short, with 13 bases between. Germline CDR1 SEHNR, CDR2 FQNEAQ (reference sequence). There are 14 residues in the CDR3. CDR3 in amino acids: CASSFPPRVTEAFF. The CDR3 DNA reads TGTGCCAGCAGCTTCCCCCCCAGGGTGACTGAAGCTTTCTTT.

This chain joins TRBV9 and TRBJ1-4; TRBD1 agrees at 8 bases. With 3 bases clipped from V and 0 bases from J, the junction kept 4 bases outside the gene matches. The V gene's germline CDR1 is SGDLS and CDR2 YYNGEE. The CDR3 loop spans 16 amino acids. CDR3 in amino acids: CASSARQGTTNEKLFF. Here the CDR3 DNA reads TGTGCCAGCAGCGCTAGACAGGGGACAACTAATGAAAAACTGTTTTTT. The full variable domain, its missing parts supplied by reference TRBV9 and TRBJ1-4, is DSGVTQTPKHLITATGQRVTLRCSPRSGDLSVYWYQQSLDQGLQFLIQYYNGEERAKGNILERFSAQQFPDLHSELNLSSLELGDSALYFCASSARQGTTNEKLFFGSGTQLSVL.

This sequence joins TRBV5-1 and TRBJ2-2; the match to TRBD1 covers 8 bases. The J segment lost 6 bases and the V segment lost 1 base, leaving 8 bases of the junction unmatched. The CDR3 has 16 residues. CDR1 is SGHRS, CDR2 YFSETQ, per germline. The chain's CDR3 is CASSLMGRGRAGELFF. The CDR3 nucleotides read TGCGCCAGCAGCTTGATGGGCAGGGGGCGCGCCGGGGAGCTGTTTTTT.

The chain joins TRBV5-1 to TRBJ1-1, with a possible D match to TRBD1 (6 bases). Between the trimmed V and J ends, which lost 4 bases and 4 bases, there was a span of 14 bases. The germline V gene encodes CDR1 SGHRS and CDR2 YFSETQ. This CDR3 has 14 amino acids. The CDR3 loop reads CASSEQGLSTEAFF. CDR3 bases: TGCGCCAGCAGCGAACAGGGATTGAGCACTGAAGCTTTCTTT.

The chain links TRBV4-1 to TRBJ1-1; 7 nucleotides line up with TRBD1. Germline V lookup: CDR1 MGHRA, CDR2 YSYEKL. The J segment lost 4 bases and the V segment lost 0 bases, leaving 8 bases of the junction unmatched. CDR3 size: 16 residues. The CDR3 is CASSQDRQGKGTEAFF. The DNA for the CDR3 is TGCGCCAGCAGCCAAGACCGACAGGGTAAGGGCACTGAAGCTTTCTTT.

The V and J genes are TRBV5-1 and TRBJ1-3, with D possibly matching TRBD1 (5 bases). The germline gives CDR1 SGHRS, CDR2 YFSETQ. CDR3 length equals 15 residues. The V end lost 0 bases, the J end lost 4 bases, and 11 bases lay between the germline ends. For the CDR3, the DNA is TGCGCCAGCAGCTTGGTCGCAGGGATGGGAAACACCATATATTTT. It translates to CASSLVAGMGNTIYF. The complete variable domain, with remaining parts taken from reference TRBV5-1 and TRBJ1-3, reads KAGVTQTPRYLIKTRGQQVTLSCSPISGHRSVSWYQQTPGQGLQFLFEYFSETQRNKGNFPGRFSGRQFSNSRSEMNVSTLELGDSALYLCASSLVAGMGNTIYFGEGSWLTVV.

CDR3 in amino acids: CASSQDRGTWAFF. The CDR3, as DNA: TGTGCCAGCAGCCAAGACAGGGGCACTTGGGCTTTCTTT. The gene calls are TRBV14 and TRBJ1-1; D may be TRBD1 (6 bases). The CDR3 is 13 residues long. Looked up from germline, CDR1 is SGHDN and CDR2 is FVKESK. V was trimmed by 0 bases and J by 11 bases, leaving 13 bases between them.